The 18 T cell receptor beta chains in this list originate from one sample, sequenced in a study of Ad26.COV2.S vaccination and SARS-CoV-2 variants. Treatment here: around 19 received Ad26.COV2.S at low or high dose, single or two shots; several received placebo; per-sample allocation not given. The samples date from day 63 after the first vaccine or placebo injection. Method: immunoSEQ multiplex PCR; TCRdb's copy keeps in-frame clones and lacks some. The data show some 500,000 clones, with roughly 87% seen just once and over 2.5% held by the top ten. The specimen was peripheral blood, collected in a trial of Ad26.COV2.S vaccine versus placebo. The receptors originated from a person aged 18-65 years who received the Ad26.COV2.S COVID-19 vaccine or a placebo.

This chain links TRBV7-2 with TRBJ1-6, with D unresolved. V was clipped by 0 bases and J by 7 bases, with 16 bases between them. Looked up from germline, CDR1 is SGHTA and CDR2 is FQGNSA. The CDR3 loop spans 17 amino acids. The CDR3 spells CASSLAWSVLRNSPLHF. For the CDR3, the DNA is TGTGCCAGCAGCTTAGCGTGGTCGGTTTTACGGAATTCACCCCTCCACTTT.

The chain recombines TRBV6-1 with TRBJ1-5, with TRBD1 as a possible D gene (5 bases). Germline V gives CDR1 MNHNS, CDR2 SASEGT. The CDR3 extends over 15 amino acids. The V end lost 3 bases, the J end lost 6 bases, and 15 bases lay between the germline ends. The DNA of the CDR3 is TGTGCCAGCAGTGATTGGGGGGGAGGAGGTCAGCCCCAGCATTTT. This codes for CASSDWGGGGQPQHF.

J is TRBJ1-1 and V is TRBV2; 9 bases agree with TRBD1. V shed 7 bases and J 5 bases; nucleotides not matched to a gene: 8. The V gene's germline CDR1 is SNHLY and CDR2 FYNNEI. The CDR3 loop spans 14 amino acids. The CDR3 DNA reads as TGTGCCAGCACACTGACAGGGGGGGTGACTGAAGCTTTCTTT. Encoded protein: CASTLTGGVTEAFF.

V usage is TRBV7-8 and J usage is TRBJ2-3; D remains ambiguous. The CDR3 covers 14 residues. V was trimmed by 2 bases and J by 4 bases, leaving 10 bases between them. Looked up from germline, CDR1 is SGHVS and CDR2 is FQNEAQ. The CDR3 DNA reads as TGTGCCAGCAGCTTAAATTTGGCGGCAGATACGCAGTATTTT. It yields the protein CASSLNLAADTQYF.

In this sample, this clone turned up a few times. This chain joins TRBV19 and TRBJ1-6; no definite D call. CDR1 LNHDA and CDR2 SQIVND come from the germline V gene (reference sequence). V was shortened by 9 bases and J by 4 bases, with 7 bases between the two germline ends. There are 12 residues in the CDR3. In nucleotides, the CDR3 is TGTGCCAGGGACGCTTATAATTCACCCCTCCACTTT. It codes for CARDAYNSPLHF.

The V call is TRBV7-2, the J call TRBJ2-3, with 12 bases aligning to TRBD2. Germline CDR1 SGHTA, CDR2 FQGNSA. After removal of 1 base from V and 11 bases from J, the junction contained 13 bases not matched to a gene. This CDR3 contains 17 residues. The CDR3 here is CASSLVSTSGGGRRQYF. In nucleotides, the CDR3 is TGTGCCAGCAGCTTAGTTTCGACTAGCGGGGGCGGTCGCAGGCAGTATTTT. The full variable domain, in which reference TRBV7-2 and TRBJ2-3 provide the parts outside the CDR3, is GAGVSQSPSNKVTEKGKDVELRCDPISGHTALYWYRQSLGQGLEFLIYFQGNSAPDKSGLPSDRFSAERTGGSVSTLTIQRTQQEDSAVYLCASSLVSTSGGGRRQYFGPGTRLTVL.

The chain is built from TRBV12-3 or TRBV12-4 and TRBJ1-6; perhaps TRBD1 as D (5 bases). CDR3 length: 13 amino acids. V dropped 10 bases and J dropped 7 bases, with 14 bases sitting between them. CDR3 in amino acids: CATRSWGNSPLHF. Here the CDR3 DNA reads TGTGCCACCCGAAGTTGGGGCAATTCACCCCTCCACTTT.

CDR3 nucleotides: TGTGCCACCAAGACAGGGTACGGTGAAAAACTGTTTTTT. Protein: CATKTGYGEKLFF. The rearrangement links TRBV15 to TRBJ1-4; TRBD1 matches 7 bases. Germline-derived CDR1 and CDR2 are LNHNV and YYDKDF (reference sequence). With V trimmed by 7 bases and J by 7 bases, 6 bases remained unmatched. The CDR3 totals 13 residues. The complete variable domain, with remaining parts taken from reference TRBV15 and TRBJ1-4, reads DAMVIQNPRYQVTQFGKPVTLSCSQTLNHNVMYWYQQKSSQAPKLLFHYYDKDFNNEADTPDNFQSRRPNTSFCFLDIRSPGLGDTAMYLCATKTGYGEKLFFGSGTQLSVL.

This clone was seen just once. The chain is built from TRBV15 and TRBJ2-7, with D unresolved. CDR1 is LNHNV and CDR2 is YYDKDF in the germline V gene (reference sequence). The germline V and J ends were trimmed by 0 bases and 6 bases, with 9 bases remaining between them. This CDR3 is 13 amino acids long. CDR3 sequence (DNA): TGTGCCACCAGCAGAGATAAGTCGGGCGAGCAGTACTTC. Its protein product is CATSRDKSGEQYF.

V and J are TRBV11-1 and TRBJ1-2; D is undetermined. CDR3 length: 13 amino acids. Trimming shortened V by 2 bases and J by 4 bases, and 8 bases separated the two germline ends. The V gene's germline CDR1 is SGHAT and CDR2 FQDESV (reference sequence). The CDR3 sequence is CASSLNYRYGYTF. CDR3 sequence (DNA): TGTGCCAGCAGCTTAAATTATCGCTATGGCTACACCTTC.

The V call is TRBV28, the J call TRBJ1-3; D is unclear. Trimming stripped 3 bases from V and 2 bases from J, with 8 bases between. The CDR3 covers 14 residues. The germline V gene encodes CDR1 MDHEN and CDR2 SYDVKM. Written as DNA, the CDR3 is TGTGCCAGCAGTTTGGGCGGGGCTGGAAACACCATATATTTT. This gives the protein CASSLGGAGNTIYF. Full variable domain (remainder filled in from reference TRBV28 and TRBJ1-3): DVKVTQSSRYLVKRTGEKVFLECVQDMDHENMFWYRQDPGLGLRLIYFSYDVKMKEKGDIPEGYSVSREKKERFSLILESASTNQTSMYLCASSLGGAGNTIYFGEGSWLTVV.

This clone occurred a few times. The chain couples TRBV5-1 to TRBJ1-6; D is undetermined. The CDR3 is 15 amino acids. The V end lost 1 base, the J end lost 8 bases, and 13 bases lay between the germline ends. Germline V CDR1 and CDR2: SGHRS, YFSETQ. The CDR3 bases are TGCGCCAGCAGCTTGCGGCCCGGGTTGGATTCACCCCTCCACTTT. It is translated as CASSLRPGLDSPLHF.

This chain links TRBV18 with TRBJ1-5; D call uncertain. CDR1 and CDR2 (germline): KGHSH, LQKENI. The CDR3 runs to 13 residues. Trimming shortened V by 3 bases and J by 10 bases, and 13 bases separated the two germline ends. CDR3 sequence reads: CASSPLQSFPQHF. The CDR3 DNA reads TGTGCCAGCTCACCCCTACAATCTTTCCCCCAGCATTTT.

Turning to this clone: Other DNA sequences from this sample encode an identical CDR3 as well. The CDR3 coding sequence is TGTGCCACCAGCAGAGATCGGGGCACTGAAGCTTTCTTT. Translating it yields CATSRDRGTEAFF. The chain is built from TRBV15 and TRBJ1-1; D is undetermined. CDR3 length equals 13 residues. Germline CDR1 LNHNV, CDR2 YYDKDF (reference sequence). V shed 0 bases and J shed 4 bases, with 6 bases lying between them.

This clone was detected only once. The V call is TRBV6-5, the J call TRBJ2-3, with TRBD2 identical over 8 bases. CDR1 is MNHEY, CDR2 SVGAGI, per germline. The CDR3 totals 13 residues. V shed 6 bases and J 3 bases; nucleotides not matched to a gene: 2. The CDR3 sequence: CASRPGGTDTQYF. CDR3 in DNA: TGTGCCAGCAGACCGGGAGGGACAGATACGCAGTATTTT.

V usage is TRBV18 and J usage is TRBJ1-6, with a weak D call TRBD1 (6 bases). The CDR3 is 17 amino acids. Germline CDR1 and CDR2: KGHSH and LQKENI. Trimming removed 1 base at V and 7 bases at J, with 17 bases between. Here the CDR3 reads CASSPRPTGTGNSPLHF. CDR3 in DNA: TGTGCCAGCTCACCACGACCAACAGGGACGGGAAATTCACCCCTCCACTTT.

The genes are TRBV6-1 and TRBJ1-2; possible D gene TRBD1, 5 bases. The CDR3 contains 14 residues. Between the trimmed V and J ends, which lost 1 base and 2 bases, there was a span of 8 bases. The V gene's germline CDR1 is MNHNS and CDR2 SASEGT. In nucleotides, the CDR3 is TGTGCCAGCAGTGAAGGGGCAGGGAACTATGGCTACACCTTC. Its translation: CASSEGAGNYGYTF.

The rearrangement links TRBV29-1 to TRBJ2-5; the match to TRBD1 covers 11 bases. This CDR3 comprises 13 residues. The germline V gene encodes CDR1 SQVTM and CDR2 ANQGSEA. Trimming cost V 8 bases and J 1 base; bases outside gene matches: 3. The CDR3 DNA is TGCAGCTGGGACAGGGGGGGCCAAGAGACCCAGTACTTC. Its protein product is CSWDRGGQETQYF.